Below are 19 T cell receptor beta chains sequenced from a single sample in a study of T cell repertoires in cytomegalovirus infection. TCRdb itself ran the reads through MiXCR, one entry per CDR3 protein. The sample lists 740,000 or so distinct CDR3 sequences; less than 40% were seen once. The material sequenced was PBMCs. These receptors came from a human donor in good health (CMV status not recorded). Some clones in this sample may be carry-over from other donors' samples.

The chain carries TRBV12-3 or TRBV12-4 and TRBJ2-1, with 9 bases identical to TRBD1. With V trimmed by 3 bases and J by 8 bases, 8 bases remained unmatched. There are 15 residues in the CDR3. CDR3 nucleotides: TGTGCCAGCAGTTTCATGGGACAGGGTTATCATGAGCAGTTCTTC. Translated, it gives CASSFMGQGYHEQFF.

This clonotype was picked up many times. The chain employs TRBV7-2 and TRBJ2-7; 8 bases align to TRBD1. The CDR3 is 17 residues long. With 0 bases clipped from V and 5 bases from J, the junction kept 12 bases outside the gene matches. Germline assignment: CDR1 SGHTA and CDR2 FQGNSA. The CDR3 here is CASSLAAIGTGDHEQYF. For the CDR3, the DNA is TGTGCCAGCAGCTTAGCGGCCATCGGGACAGGCGATCACGAGCAGTACTTC.

The rearrangement uses TRBV2 and TRBJ2-7; D may be TRBD1 (5 bases). This CDR3 is built from 12 residues. Trimming took off 7 bases at V and 1 base at J, with 8 bases between the two ends. Germline CDR1 reads SNHLY; CDR2 reads FYNNEI. CDR3 in amino acids: CASTRASYEQYF. The CDR3 DNA reads as TGTGCCAGCACCAGGGCTTCCTACGAGCAGTACTTC.

Worth noting for this clonotype: One end of the junction varies from germline; a read error may be responsible. CDR3 DNA sequence: TGTGACAGCAGTTGGTCCGGGATTCGTGGCACTGAAGCTTTCTTT. Residues: CDSSWSGIRGTEAFF. The chain uses TRBV12-3 or TRBV12-4 and TRBJ1-1; D is uncertain. The CDR3 has 15 residues.

The rearrangement joins TRBV19 to TRBJ1-5; possibly TRBD1 for D (6 bases). The CDR3 runs 14 residues. Trimming stripped 7 bases from V and 0 bases from J, with 10 bases between. The germline gives CDR1 LNHDA, CDR2 SQIVND (reference sequence). The CDR3 here is CASTGTFSNQPQHF. CDR3 in DNA: TGTGCCAGTACCGGGACATTTAGCAATCAGCCCCAGCATTTT.

For this clonotype: A much larger clonotype is one base distant, so this may be a read error. This chain uses TRBV7-2 with TRBJ1-2, with a tentative D call TRBD1 (5 bases). Germline-derived CDR1 and CDR2 are SGHTA and FQGNSA. CDR3 length: 14 residues. The CDR3 sequence is CASSPKRGNYCYTF. CDR3 sequence (DNA): TGTGCCAGCAGCCCCAAGAGGGGAAACTATTGCTACACCTTC.

In its sample, this clonotype was seen a few times. The chain is built from TRBV12-3 or TRBV12-4 and TRBJ1-2, with TRBD1 identical over 7 bases. This CDR3 is built from 15 residues. The V and J ends lost 8 bases and 8 bases, in that order; junction bases with no gene match: 17. CDR3 loop: CASQRDSGPSRGYTF. The CDR3 nucleotides read TGTGCCAGCCAGCGGGACAGTGGGCCTTCGCGGGGCTACACCTTC.

The chain uses TRBV25-1 and TRBJ2-7; TRBD1 might be the D (6 bases). Germline V lookup: CDR1 MGHDK, CDR2 SYGVNS. This CDR3 region has 14 residues. The V and J ends lost 5 bases and 1 base respectively, with 12 bases between them. DNA of the CDR3: TGTGCCAGCAGTCCCGGGACACCTTCCTACGAGCAGTACTTC. Protein sequence: CASSPGTPSYEQYF.

This sequence joins TRBV10-2 and TRBJ2-7; 8 bases agree with TRBD1. Germline loops: CDR1 WSHSY, CDR2 SAAADI. This CDR3 contains 16 residues. The V gene end was trimmed by 7 bases and the J gene end by 0 bases; junction bases not matched to a gene: 11. In DNA, the CDR3 is TGCGCCAGCAAAAGGGGGAGGACAGGGTCCTCCTACGAGCAGTACTTC. Protein product: CASKRGRTGSSYEQYF.

The chain joins TRBV6-1 to TRBJ2-1; 10 bases fit TRBD2. J was trimmed by 7 bases and V by 2 bases; bases with no gene match: 5. Germline CDR1 is MNHNS and CDR2 is SASEGT. The CDR3 is 15 residues long. This chain's CDR3 is CASSESPSGSNEQFF. In DNA form, the CDR3 reads TGTGCCAGCAGTGAAAGTCCTAGCGGGAGTAATGAGCAGTTCTTC.

The V gene is TRBV19, the J gene TRBJ2-1; 8 nucleotides match TRBD2. V lost 8 bases and J lost 3; bases outside the gene matches: 6. Germline assignment: CDR1 LNHDA and CDR2 SQIVND (reference sequence). The CDR3 spans 14 residues. The CDR3 nucleotides are TGTGCCAGTGGCGAGCGGGAGAGCTACAATGAGCAGTTCTTC. It specifies CASGERESYNEQFF.

This clonotype was seen at least ten times. The genes are TRBV7-9 and TRBJ2-3, with 10 bases fitting TRBD2. This CDR3 spans 14 amino acids. CDR1 SEHNR and CDR2 FQNEAQ come from the germline V gene (reference sequence). V trimming: 5 bases; J trimming: 7 bases; junction bases outside the gene matches: 6. CDR3 residues: CASSQGTSANTQYF. The CDR3 nucleotides read TGTGCCAGCAGCCAAGGGACTAGCGCTAATACGCAGTATTTT.

The V call is TRBV7-2, the J call TRBJ1-2; the D is unclear. V was shortened by 5 bases and J by 7 bases, with 17 bases between the two germline ends. CDR3 length: 14 residues. Germline-derived CDR1 and CDR2 are SGHTA and FQGNSA. The CDR3 DNA reads as TGTGCCAGCAGCAATAACGACATAAGAAGTGGCTACACCTTC. It encodes CASSNNDIRSGYTF.

The gene calls are TRBV7-8 and TRBJ2-3; D is perhaps TRBD2 (5 bases). The CDR3 length is 16 residues. The germline V and J ends were trimmed by 2 bases and 3 bases, with 15 bases remaining between them. From germline, CDR1 is SGHVS and CDR2 FQNEAQ. The CDR3 sequence is CASSLSRRGRTDTQYF. The CDR3 DNA reads TGTGCCAGCAGCTTATCAAGACGGGGAAGGACAGATACGCAGTATTTT.

This chain links TRBV12-3 or TRBV12-4 with TRBJ2-7; D gene ambiguous. Deletions cut 4 bases from V and 2 bases from J, with 9 bases between. This CDR3 contains 13 residues. CDR3: CASSSVLAYEQYF. CDR3 nucleotides: TGTGCCAGCAGTTCGGTACTTGCCTACGAGCAGTACTTC.

This CDR3 is CSARSGTGTGELFF. CDR3 in DNA: TGCAGTGCTAGATCCGGGACAGGGACCGGGGAGCTGTTTTTT. This chain links TRBV20-1 with TRBJ2-2, with 9 bases lining up with TRBD1. The ends lost 2 bases at V and 5 bases at J; junction bases unmatched: 3. CDR1 and CDR2 from the germline V gene are DFQATT and SNEGSKA (reference sequence). The CDR3 totals 14 residues.

The chain uses TRBV29-1 and TRBJ1-2; the D is unclear. V was pared by 4 bases and J by 6 bases, with 18 bases between. CDR1 and CDR2 from the germline V gene are SQVTM and ANQGSEA. This CDR3 spans 14 amino acids. This CDR3 is CSVATGPSFNGYTF. The CDR3 DNA reads as TGCAGCGTTGCGACTGGACCAAGTTTCAATGGCTACACCTTC.

This clonotype has only one observation. The V and J genes are TRBV5-1 and TRBJ2-7, with D maybe TRBD2 (6 bases). CDR3 size: 16 residues. Germline lookup yields CDR1 SGHRS and CDR2 YFSETQ. V was trimmed by 5 bases and J by 4 bases, leaving 22 bases between them. In DNA form, the CDR3 reads TGCGCCAGCAGTCCCTTTCGGACCCTGGGGACTTACGAGCAGTACTTC. The encoded protein is CASSPFRTLGTYEQYF.

This clonotype turned up a few times. CDR3 in DNA: TGTGCCAGCAGCCGGTTGCCTCACGAGCAGTACTTC. Its protein product is CASSRLPHEQYF. This rearrangement joins TRBV3-1 to TRBJ2-7, with D unresolved. With 4 bases removed from V and 5 bases from J, the gap between germline ends came to 9 bases. The CDR3 is 12 amino acids. Per the germline V gene, CDR1 is LGHDT and CDR2 is YNNKEL (reference sequence).